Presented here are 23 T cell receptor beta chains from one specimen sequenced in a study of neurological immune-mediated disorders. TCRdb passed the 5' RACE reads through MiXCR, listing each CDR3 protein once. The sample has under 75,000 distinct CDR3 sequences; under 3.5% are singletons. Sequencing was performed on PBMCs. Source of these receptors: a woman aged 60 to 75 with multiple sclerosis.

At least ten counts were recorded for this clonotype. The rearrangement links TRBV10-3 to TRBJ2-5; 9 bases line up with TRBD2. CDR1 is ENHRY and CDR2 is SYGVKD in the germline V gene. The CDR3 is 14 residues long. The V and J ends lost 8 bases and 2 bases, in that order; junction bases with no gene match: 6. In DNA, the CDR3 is TGTGCCATCGGGGCTAGCGGGGAGCAAGAGACCCAGTACTTC. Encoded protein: CAIGASGEQETQYF.

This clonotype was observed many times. The CDR3 is CASRGYTGELFF. The CDR3 DNA reads as TGTGCCAGCAGGGGATACACCGGGGAGCTGTTTTTT. The V gene is TRBV27, the J gene TRBJ2-2; D gene unclear. This CDR3 is 12 amino acids long. CDR1 is MNHEY, CDR2 SMNVEV, per germline (reference sequence). Trimming removed 6 bases from V and 3 bases from J, with 5 bases in between.

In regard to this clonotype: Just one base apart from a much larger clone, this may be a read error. The CDR3 loop reads CASSSTGGETQYF. CDR3 nucleotide sequence: TGTGCCAGCAGCTCGACAGGGGGAGAGACCCAGTACTTC. The chain has TRBV11-3 and TRBJ2-5; TRBD1 matches 9 bases. V gave up 4 bases and J gave up 4 bases; unmatched junction bases: 1. Per the germline V gene, CDR1 is SGHNT and CDR2 is YENEEA. The CDR3 extends over 13 amino acids.

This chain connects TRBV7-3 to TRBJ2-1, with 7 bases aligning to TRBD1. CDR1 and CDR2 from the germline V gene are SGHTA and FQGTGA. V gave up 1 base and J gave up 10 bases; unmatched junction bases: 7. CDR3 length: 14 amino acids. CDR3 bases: TGTGCCAGCAGCTTAAGACAGGGTAAAAGGGAGCAGTTCTTC. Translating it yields CASSLRQGKREQFF.

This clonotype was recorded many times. The CDR3 region has the DNA TGTGCCAGCAGTTTATCGAGCGGGAGGGGAAAAAGCACAGATACGCAGTATTTT. It specifies CASSLSSGRGKSTDTQYF. This sequence joins TRBV27 and TRBJ2-3; TRBD2 agrees at 10 bases. The germline V gene encodes CDR1 MNHEY and CDR2 SMNVEV (reference sequence). The CDR3 runs to 18 residues. Unmatched junction bases numbered 6, after V lost 0 bases and J lost 0 bases.

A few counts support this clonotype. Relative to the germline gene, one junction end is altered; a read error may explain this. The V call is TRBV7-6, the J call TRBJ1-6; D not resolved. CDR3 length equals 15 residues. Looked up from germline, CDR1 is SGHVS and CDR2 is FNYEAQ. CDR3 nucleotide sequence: TGTGCCAGCAGCTTAGACGGCTCCTATAATTCAACCCTCAACTTT. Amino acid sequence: CASSLDGSYNSTLNF.

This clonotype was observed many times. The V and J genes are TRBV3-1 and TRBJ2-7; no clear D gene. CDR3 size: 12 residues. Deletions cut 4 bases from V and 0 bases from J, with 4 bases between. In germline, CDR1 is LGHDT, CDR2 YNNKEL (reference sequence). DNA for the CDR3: TGTGCCAGCAGCCTCTACTCCTACGAGCAGTACTTC. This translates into CASSLYSYEQYF.

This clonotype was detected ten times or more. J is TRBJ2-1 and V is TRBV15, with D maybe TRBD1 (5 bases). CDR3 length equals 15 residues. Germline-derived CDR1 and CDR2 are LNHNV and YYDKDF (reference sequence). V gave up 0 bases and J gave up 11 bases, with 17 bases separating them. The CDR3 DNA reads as TGTGCCACCAGCAGAGAAGTTAAGATACAGGCAAAGCAGTTCTTC. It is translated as CATSREVKIQAKQFF.

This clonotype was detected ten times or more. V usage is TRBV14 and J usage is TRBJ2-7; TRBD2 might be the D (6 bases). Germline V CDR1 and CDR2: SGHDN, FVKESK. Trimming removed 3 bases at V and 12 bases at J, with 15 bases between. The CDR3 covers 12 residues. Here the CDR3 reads CASSQARLDLYF. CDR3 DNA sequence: TGTGCCAGCAGCCAGGCTCGACTAGACCTGTACTTC.

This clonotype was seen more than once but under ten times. As DNA, the CDR3 is TGTGCCAGCAGCTTGTCGGCTAGCGGTTACAATGAGCAGTTCTTC. It specifies CASSLSASGYNEQFF. The chain carries TRBV7-3 and TRBJ2-1; 7 nucleotides align to TRBD2. Germline V lookup: CDR1 SGHTA, CDR2 FQGTGA. The CDR3 has 15 residues. V dropped 3 bases and J dropped 4; count of bases not matched to a gene: 6.

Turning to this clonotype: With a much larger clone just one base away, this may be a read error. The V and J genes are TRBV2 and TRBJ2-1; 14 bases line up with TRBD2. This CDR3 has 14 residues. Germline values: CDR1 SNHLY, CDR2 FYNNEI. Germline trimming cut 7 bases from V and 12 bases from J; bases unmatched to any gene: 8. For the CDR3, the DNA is TGTGCCAGCACCTTGGGACTAGCGGGGGATGCGCAGTTCTTC. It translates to CASTLGLAGDAQFF.

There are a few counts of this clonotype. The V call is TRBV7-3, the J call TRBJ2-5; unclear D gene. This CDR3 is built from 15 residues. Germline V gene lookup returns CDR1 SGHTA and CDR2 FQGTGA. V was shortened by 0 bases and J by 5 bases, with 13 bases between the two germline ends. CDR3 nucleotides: TGTGCCAGCAGCTTAACGGGCCAGATCCCGGAGACCCAGTACTTC. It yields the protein CASSLTGQIPETQYF.

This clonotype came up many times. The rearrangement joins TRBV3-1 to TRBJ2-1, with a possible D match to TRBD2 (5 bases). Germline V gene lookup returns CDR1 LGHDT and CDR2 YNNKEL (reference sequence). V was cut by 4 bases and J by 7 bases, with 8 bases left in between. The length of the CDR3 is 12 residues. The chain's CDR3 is CASSPSLNEQFF. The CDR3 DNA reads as TGTGCCAGCAGCCCTAGCCTGAATGAGCAGTTCTTC.

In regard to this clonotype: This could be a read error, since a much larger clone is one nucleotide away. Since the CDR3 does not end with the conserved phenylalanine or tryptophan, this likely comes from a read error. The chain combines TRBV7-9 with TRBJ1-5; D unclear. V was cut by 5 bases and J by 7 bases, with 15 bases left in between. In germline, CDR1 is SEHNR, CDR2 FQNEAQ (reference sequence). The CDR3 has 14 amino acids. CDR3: CASSPERVAQPQHC. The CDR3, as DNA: TGTGCCAGCAGCCCTGAACGCGTAGCACAGCCCCAGCATTGT.

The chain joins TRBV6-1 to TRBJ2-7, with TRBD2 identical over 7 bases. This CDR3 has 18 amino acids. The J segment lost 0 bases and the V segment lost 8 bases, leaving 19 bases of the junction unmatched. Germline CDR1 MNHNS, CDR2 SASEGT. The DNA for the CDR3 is TGTGCCAGCGGTCTCCGCGGGAGTACTCGTTTAGGCTCCTACGAGCAGTACTTC. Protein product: CASGLRGSTRLGSYEQYF.

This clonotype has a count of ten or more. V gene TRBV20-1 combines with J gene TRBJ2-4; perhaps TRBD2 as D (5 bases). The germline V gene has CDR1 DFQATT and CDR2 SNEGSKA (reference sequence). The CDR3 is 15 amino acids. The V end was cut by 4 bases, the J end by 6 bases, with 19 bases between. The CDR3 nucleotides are TGCAGTGCTATCCATCGAGGTAGTGGAGGAAACATTCAGTACTTC. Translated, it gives CSAIHRGSGGNIQYF.

The CDR3 DNA reads as TGTGCCAGCAGTCCTCGATCGAACACTGAAGCTTTCTTT. Its translation: CASSPRSNTEAFF. This chain joins TRBV12-3 or TRBV12-4 and TRBJ1-1; D gene ambiguous. CDR3 length equals 13 residues. V gave up 5 bases and J gave up 1 base, with 8 bases separating them.

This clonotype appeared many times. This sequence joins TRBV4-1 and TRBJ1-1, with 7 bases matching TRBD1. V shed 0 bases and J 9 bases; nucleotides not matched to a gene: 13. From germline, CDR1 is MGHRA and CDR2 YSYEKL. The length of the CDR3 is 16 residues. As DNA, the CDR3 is TGCGCCAGCAGCCAAGAAGAAGGAGGGACAGCGGGAAAAGCTTTCTTT. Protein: CASSQEEGGTAGKAFF.

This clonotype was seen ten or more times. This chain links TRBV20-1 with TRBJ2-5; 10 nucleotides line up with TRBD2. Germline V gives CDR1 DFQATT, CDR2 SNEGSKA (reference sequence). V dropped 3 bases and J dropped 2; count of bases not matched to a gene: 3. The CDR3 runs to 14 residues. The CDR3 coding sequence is TGCAGTGCTAGTCAACTAGCGGGGCAAGAGACCCAGTACTTC. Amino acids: CSASQLAGQETQYF.

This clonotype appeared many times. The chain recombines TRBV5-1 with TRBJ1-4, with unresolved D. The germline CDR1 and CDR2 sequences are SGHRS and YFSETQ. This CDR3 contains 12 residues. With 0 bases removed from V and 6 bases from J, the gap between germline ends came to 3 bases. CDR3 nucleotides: TGCGCCAGCAGCTTGGAGGATGAAAAACTGTTTTTT. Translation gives CASSLEDEKLFF.

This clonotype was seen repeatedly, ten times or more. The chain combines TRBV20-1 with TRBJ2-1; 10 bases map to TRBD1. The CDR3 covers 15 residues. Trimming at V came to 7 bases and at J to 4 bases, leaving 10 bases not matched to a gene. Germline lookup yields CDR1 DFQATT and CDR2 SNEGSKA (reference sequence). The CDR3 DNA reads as TGCAGTGTTATTTACCGGGACAGGGGATACAATGAGCAGTTCTTC. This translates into CSVIYRDRGYNEQFF.

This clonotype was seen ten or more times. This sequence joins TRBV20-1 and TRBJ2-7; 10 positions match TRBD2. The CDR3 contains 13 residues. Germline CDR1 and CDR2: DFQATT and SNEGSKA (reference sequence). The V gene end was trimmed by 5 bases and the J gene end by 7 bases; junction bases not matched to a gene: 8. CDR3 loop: CSARLAGVDEQYF. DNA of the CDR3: TGCAGTGCTCGGCTAGCGGGAGTAGATGAGCAGTACTTC.

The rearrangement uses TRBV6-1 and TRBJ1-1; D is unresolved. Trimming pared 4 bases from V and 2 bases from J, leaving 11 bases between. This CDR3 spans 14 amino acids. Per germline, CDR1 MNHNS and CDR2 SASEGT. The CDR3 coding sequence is TGTGCCAGCAGTGGGCTGTCTGGCAACACTGAAGCTTTCTTT. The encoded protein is CASSGLSGNTEAFF.